This T cell receptor (beta chain) was documented in a study of cytomegalovirus exposure and HLA in healthy donors. Study-wide findings and caveats: In a later analysis, productive TCRs from donors in an Asian-associated ancestry cluster reportedly carried fewer N-insertions than the cohort mean. Researchers reported in a later analysis that a missense DCLRE1C variant was tied to TCR beta V- and J-gene trimming. Per published reports, the classifier diagnosed cytomegalovirus status with high specificity and sensitivity.

Comments on this clone: No antigen is known for it.

13 Jbeta primers and 60 Vbeta primers were used for the PCR. Per the original methods: About 9.9 million shared chains were among roughly 81 million unique TCR beta chains counted in a later analysis. The assay was immunoSEQ multiplex PCR, and TCRdb's table has in-frame clones only and misses some. V and J calls and clone size are as listed in that table; D and trimming were resolved from the DNA. The table shows 140,000 or so clones, with 80% to 85% occurring only once. Trimming left V 5 bases short and J 3 bases short, with 11 bases between. Per the germline V gene, CDR1 is SGHTA and CDR2 is FQGNSA. The CDR3 runs 13 residues.

The J gene is TRBJ2-7, the V gene TRBV7-2, with TRBD2 as a possible D gene (6 bases). The TCR was taken from a male donor in good health and CMV-seronegative. Sample: PBMCs. The DNA of the CDR3 is TGTGCCAGCAGCGATGGGCGGGACTACGAGCAGTACTTC. Its translation: CASSDGRDYEQYF.